This T cell receptor beta chain appears in the sequencing data of a study of blood T cell repertoires in COVID-19 (dated by TCRdb to the early 2020s). Study-level background: The collaborator samples originated in the United States, Italy and Spain and spanned the acute and convalescent phases of COVID-19. Subjects who had been exposed to COVID-19, were actively infected with it, or had recovered from it provided the deeply sampled blood TCRbeta repertoires that made up the dataset. The repertoires were made available in a free public database intended to serve as a resource for research on the immune response to SARS-CoV-2. HLA class I and class II types, where available, came from metadata supplied by the sample provider rather than from assay-based typing. Nearly every sample came with metadata listing a de-identified subject ID, COVID-19 status, age in years and sex. The samples were drawn from two sources: the first 160 participants of the ongoing ImmuneRACE study, and 1,200 or so subjects contributed by 6 global collaborators. The prospective study material was composed of cDNA or gDNA derived from T cells, B-cell-depleted T cells, or PBMCs. Summary of the overall study and its limitations: The amount of clinical and demographic metadata varied by source and participant and was provided uncurated.

In the case of this clone: The target of this receptor is not known. Per-base qualities were not stored, and no clone one base away is much larger.

From cysteine to phenylalanine, the CDR3 is 14 amino acids long. Kept here is only the CDR3 DNA, which spans 42 bases and is read in frame from base 1. The germline ends are 16 bases apart after V is trimmed by 6 bases and J by 7 bases. Based on the germline V gene, the CDR1 and CDR2 sequences are KGHSH and LQKENI. One collaborating source in Seattle enrolled patients while the patients were actively infected and followed the patients over time throughout the course of disease. Collaborating institutions collected whole blood in K2EDTA tubes following their own protocols. For TCRbeta analysis, collaborators shipped samples as frozen whole blood, isolated PBMCs, or DNA extracted from either of those sample types. The immunoSEQ Assay, a bias-controlled multiplex PCR, was used to amplify TCRbeta CDR3 regions from genomic DNA. The authors processed their data as follows. Within the assay, amplification of reference gene primers was used to estimate how many nucleated cells each sample contained. To quantify the absolute abundance of each unique TCRbeta CDR3 rearrangement, sequence reads were collapsed and filtered. Productive Simpson clonality was computed per sample as the square root of Simpson's diversity index over productive rearrangements. TCRdb mirrors the immuneACCESS table, restricted to in-frame sequences. Some clones are absent from its copies; in checked studies, under half trace to an unresolved V gene, and the reason for the others is unknown. That table gives V, J and clone size, and the DNA gave D and trimming. The table for this sample lists about 280,000 clones; roughly 86% of them were counted only once. In total, the top ten clones hold around 11% of the sample.

Sequencing was carried out using peripheral blood. The chain uses TRBV18 and TRBJ1-5; matching of 6 bases hints at TRBD1 as the D gene. The clonotype originates from a young woman with COVID-19, enrolled during active disease. The CDR3 region has the sequence CASSNGGGQQPQHF. Here is the DNA: TGTGCCAGCTCGAACGGGGGGGGCCAGCAGCCCCAGCATTTT.